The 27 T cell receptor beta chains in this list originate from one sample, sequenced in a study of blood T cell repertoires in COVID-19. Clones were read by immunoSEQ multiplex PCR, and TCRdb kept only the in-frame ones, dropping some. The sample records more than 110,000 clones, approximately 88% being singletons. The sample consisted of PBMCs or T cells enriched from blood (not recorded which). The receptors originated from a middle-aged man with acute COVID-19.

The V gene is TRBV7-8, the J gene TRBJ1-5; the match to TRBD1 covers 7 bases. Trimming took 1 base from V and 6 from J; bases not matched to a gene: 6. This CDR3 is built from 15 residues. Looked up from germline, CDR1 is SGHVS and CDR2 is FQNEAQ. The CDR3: CASSLGGAGGQPQHF. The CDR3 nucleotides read TGTGCCAGCAGCTTAGGCGGGGCAGGGGGTCAGCCCCAGCATTTT. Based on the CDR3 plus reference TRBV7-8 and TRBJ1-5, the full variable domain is GAGVSQSPRYKVAKRGQDVALRCDPISGHVSLFWYQQALGQGPEFLTYFQNEAQLDKSGLPSDRFFAERPEGSVSTLKIQRTQQEDSAVYLCASSLGGAGGQPQHFGDGTRLSIL.

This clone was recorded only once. CDR3 protein: CASTWWPDRERDEQFF. The CDR3 nucleotides are TGTGCCAGCACCTGGTGGCCGGACAGGGAGAGAGATGAGCAGTTCTTC. This chain joins TRBV5-5 and TRBJ2-1; TRBD1 matches at 8 bases. Trimming cost V 6 bases and J 8 bases; bases outside gene matches: 16. CDR1 SGHKS and CDR2 YYEKEE come from the germline V gene (reference sequence). The CDR3 spans 16 residues.

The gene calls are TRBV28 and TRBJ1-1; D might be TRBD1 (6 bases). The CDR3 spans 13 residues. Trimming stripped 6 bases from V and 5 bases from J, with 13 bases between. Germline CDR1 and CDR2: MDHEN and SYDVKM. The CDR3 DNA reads TGTGCCAGCAGCTCAATCAGGGGAACTGAAGCTTTCTTT. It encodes CASSSIRGTEAFF.

The CDR3 region is CASSHRTSGRVAKNIQYF. DNA of the CDR3: TGTGCCAGCAGCCACAGGACTAGCGGGCGAGTAGCCAAAAACATTCAGTACTTC. The rearrangement uses TRBV3-1 (or the pseudogene TRBV3-2) and TRBJ2-4; 11 bases agree with TRBD2. J lost 0 bases, V lost 3 bases, and 7 bases had no gene match. The CDR3 loop spans 18 amino acids. From germline, CDR1 is LGHDT and CDR2 YNNKEL (reference sequence).

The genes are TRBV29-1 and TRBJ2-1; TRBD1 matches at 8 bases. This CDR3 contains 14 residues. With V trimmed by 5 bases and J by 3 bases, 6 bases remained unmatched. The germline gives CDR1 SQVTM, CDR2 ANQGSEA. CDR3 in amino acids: CSVHITGGYNEQFF. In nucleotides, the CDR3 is TGCAGCGTTCATATCACAGGGGGCTACAATGAGCAGTTCTTC.

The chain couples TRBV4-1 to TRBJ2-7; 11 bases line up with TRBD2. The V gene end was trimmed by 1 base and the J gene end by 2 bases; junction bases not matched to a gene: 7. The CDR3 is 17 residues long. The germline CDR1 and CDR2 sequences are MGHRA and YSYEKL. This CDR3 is CASSQGPTSGSTYEQYF. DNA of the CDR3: TGCGCCAGCAGCCAAGGTCCTACTAGCGGGAGTACCTACGAGCAGTACTTC.

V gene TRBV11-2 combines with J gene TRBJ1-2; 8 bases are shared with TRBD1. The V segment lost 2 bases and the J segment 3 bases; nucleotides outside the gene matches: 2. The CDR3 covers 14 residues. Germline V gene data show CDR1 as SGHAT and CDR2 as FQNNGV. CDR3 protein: CASSLQGAHYGYTF. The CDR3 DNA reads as TGTGCCAGCAGCTTACAGGGGGCTCACTATGGCTACACCTTC.

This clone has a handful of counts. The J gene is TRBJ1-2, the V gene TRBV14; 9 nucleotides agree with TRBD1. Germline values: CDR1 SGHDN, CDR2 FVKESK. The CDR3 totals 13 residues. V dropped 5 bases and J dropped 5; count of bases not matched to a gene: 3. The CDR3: CASSSDRGYGYTF. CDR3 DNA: TGTGCCAGCAGCTCGGACAGGGGATATGGCTACACCTTC.

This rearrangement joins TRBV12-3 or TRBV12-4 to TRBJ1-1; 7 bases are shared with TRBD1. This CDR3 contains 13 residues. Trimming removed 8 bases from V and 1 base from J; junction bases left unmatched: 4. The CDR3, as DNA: TGTGCCAGCCTGACAGGGCCGAACACTGAAGCTTTCTTT. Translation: CASLTGPNTEAFF.

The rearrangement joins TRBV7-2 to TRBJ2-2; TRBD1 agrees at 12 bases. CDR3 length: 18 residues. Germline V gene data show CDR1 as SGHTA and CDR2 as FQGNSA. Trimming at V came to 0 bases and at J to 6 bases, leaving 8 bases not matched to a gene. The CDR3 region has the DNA TGTGCCAGCAGCTTAGCTTTCTTGGGGACAGGGGGCCCCGGGGAGCTGTTTTTT. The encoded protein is CASSLAFLGTGGPGELFF.

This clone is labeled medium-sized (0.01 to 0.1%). In DNA, the CDR3 is TGCGCCAGCAGTGCAGCAGGCACCGGGGAGCTGTTTTTT. It translates to CASSAAGTGELFF. V and J are TRBV10-1 and TRBJ2-2; no firm D call. This CDR3 is 13 amino acids long. Trimming took 4 bases from V and 4 from J, leaving 7 bases between them. In germline, CDR1 is WNHNN, CDR2 SYGVQD (reference sequence).

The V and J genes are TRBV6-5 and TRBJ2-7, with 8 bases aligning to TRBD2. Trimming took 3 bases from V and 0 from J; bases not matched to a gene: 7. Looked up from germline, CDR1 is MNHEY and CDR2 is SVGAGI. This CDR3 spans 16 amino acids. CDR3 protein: CASSYARLAGSYEQYF. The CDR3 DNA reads TGTGCCAGCAGTTATGCCAGGCTAGCGGGCTCCTACGAGCAGTACTTC.

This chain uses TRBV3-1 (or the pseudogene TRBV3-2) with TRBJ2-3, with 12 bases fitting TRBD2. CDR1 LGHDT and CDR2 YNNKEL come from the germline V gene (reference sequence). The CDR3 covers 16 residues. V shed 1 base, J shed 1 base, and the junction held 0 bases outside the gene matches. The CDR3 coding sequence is TGTGCCAGCAGCCAAGGACTAGCGGGGGGCACAGATACGCAGTATTTT. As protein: CASSQGLAGGTDTQYF.

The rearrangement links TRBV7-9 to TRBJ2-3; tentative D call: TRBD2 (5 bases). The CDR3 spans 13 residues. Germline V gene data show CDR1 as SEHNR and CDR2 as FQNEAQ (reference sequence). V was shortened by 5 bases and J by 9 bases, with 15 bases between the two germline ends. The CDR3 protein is CASSLAREGTQYF. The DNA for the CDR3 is TGTGCCAGCAGCCTCGCGAGGGAAGGGACGCAGTATTTT.

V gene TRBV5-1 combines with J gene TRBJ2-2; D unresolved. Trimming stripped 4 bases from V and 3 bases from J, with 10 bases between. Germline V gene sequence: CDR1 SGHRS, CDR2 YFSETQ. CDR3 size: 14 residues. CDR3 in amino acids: CASSHTDYTGELFF. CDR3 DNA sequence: TGCGCCAGCAGCCATACAGATTACACCGGGGAGCTGTTTTTT.

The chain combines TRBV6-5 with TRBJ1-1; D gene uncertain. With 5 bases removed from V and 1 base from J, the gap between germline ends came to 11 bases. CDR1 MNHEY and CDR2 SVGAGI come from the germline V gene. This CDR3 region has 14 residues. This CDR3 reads CASSPVPSNTEAFF. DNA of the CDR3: TGTGCCAGCAGTCCAGTTCCTTCGAACACTGAAGCTTTCTTT.

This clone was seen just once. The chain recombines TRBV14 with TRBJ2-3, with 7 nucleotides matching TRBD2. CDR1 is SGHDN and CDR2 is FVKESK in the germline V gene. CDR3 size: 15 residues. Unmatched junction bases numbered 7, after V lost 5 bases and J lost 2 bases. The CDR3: CASSWAGESTDTQYF. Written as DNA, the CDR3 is TGTGCCAGCAGCTGGGCGGGGGAGTCCACAGATACGCAGTATTTT.

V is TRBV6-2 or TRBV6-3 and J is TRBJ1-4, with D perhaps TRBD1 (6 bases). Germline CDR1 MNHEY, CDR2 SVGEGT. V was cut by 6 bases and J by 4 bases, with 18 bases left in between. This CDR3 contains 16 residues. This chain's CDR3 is CASSQDPGHHNEKLFF. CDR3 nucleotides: TGTGCCAGCAGCCAAGATCCGGGACACCATAATGAAAAACTGTTTTTT.

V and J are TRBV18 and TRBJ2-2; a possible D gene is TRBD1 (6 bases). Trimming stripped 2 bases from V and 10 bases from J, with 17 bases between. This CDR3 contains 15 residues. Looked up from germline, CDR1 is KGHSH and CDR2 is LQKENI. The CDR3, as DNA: TGTGCCAGCTCACCAGGGGAAAGGGGGTCTGCGGAGCTGTTTTTT. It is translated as CASSPGERGSAELFF.

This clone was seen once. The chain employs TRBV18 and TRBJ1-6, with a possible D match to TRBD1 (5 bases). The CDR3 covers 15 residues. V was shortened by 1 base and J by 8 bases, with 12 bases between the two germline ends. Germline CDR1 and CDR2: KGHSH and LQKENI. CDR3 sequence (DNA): TGTGCCAGCTCACCACAACAGGCGAGCGATTCACCCCTCCACTTT. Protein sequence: CASSPQQASDSPLHF.

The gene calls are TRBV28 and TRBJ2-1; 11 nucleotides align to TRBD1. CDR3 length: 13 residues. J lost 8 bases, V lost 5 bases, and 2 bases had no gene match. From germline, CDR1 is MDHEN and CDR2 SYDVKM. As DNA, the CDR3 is TGTGCCAGCAGTAGGACAGGGGGCGATGAGCAGTTCTTC. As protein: CASSRTGGDEQFF.

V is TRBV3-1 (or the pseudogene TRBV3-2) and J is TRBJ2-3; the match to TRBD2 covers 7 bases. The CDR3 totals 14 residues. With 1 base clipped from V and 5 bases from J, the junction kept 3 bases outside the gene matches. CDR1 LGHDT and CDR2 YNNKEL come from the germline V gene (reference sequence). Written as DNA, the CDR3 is TGTGCCAGCAGCCAAGGTGGGGGGGTAGATACGCAGTATTTT. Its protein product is CASSQGGGVDTQYF.

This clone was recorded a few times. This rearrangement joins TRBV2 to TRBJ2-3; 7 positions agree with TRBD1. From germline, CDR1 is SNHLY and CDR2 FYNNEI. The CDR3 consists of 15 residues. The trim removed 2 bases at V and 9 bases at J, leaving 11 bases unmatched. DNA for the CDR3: TGTGCCAGCAGTGAACCCCCCGGGACAGCAGTAACGCAGTATTTT. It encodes CASSEPPGTAVTQYF.

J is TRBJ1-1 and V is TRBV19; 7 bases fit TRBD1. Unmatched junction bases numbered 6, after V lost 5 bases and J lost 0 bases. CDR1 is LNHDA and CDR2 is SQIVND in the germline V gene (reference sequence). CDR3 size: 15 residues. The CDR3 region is CASSAGQTMNTEAFF. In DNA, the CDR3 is TGTGCCAGTAGTGCGGGACAGACGATGAACACTGAAGCTTTCTTT.

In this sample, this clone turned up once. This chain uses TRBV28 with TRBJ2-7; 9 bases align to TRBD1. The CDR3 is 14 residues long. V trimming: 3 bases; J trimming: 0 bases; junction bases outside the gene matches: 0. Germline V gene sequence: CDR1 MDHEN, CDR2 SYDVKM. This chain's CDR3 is CASSLTGGSYEQYF. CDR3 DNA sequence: TGTGCCAGCAGTTTGACAGGGGGCTCCTACGAGCAGTACTTC.

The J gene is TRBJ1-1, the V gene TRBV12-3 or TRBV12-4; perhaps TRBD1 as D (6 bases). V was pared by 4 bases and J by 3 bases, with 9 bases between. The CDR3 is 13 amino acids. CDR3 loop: CASSSGQYTEAFF. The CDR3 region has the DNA TGTGCCAGCAGTTCAGGACAGTACACTGAAGCTTTCTTT.

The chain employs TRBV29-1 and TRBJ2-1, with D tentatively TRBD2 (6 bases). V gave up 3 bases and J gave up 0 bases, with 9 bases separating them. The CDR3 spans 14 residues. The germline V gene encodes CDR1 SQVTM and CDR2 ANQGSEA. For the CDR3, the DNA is TGCAGCGTTGAGGGGGGAAGCTCCTACAATGAGCAGTTCTTC. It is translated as CSVEGGSSYNEQFF.